Listed here are 17 T cell receptor beta chains from one sample, sequenced in a study of neurological immune-mediated disorders. TCRdb redid the calling of the 5' RACE reads with MiXCR, one entry per CDR3 protein. The table includes 45,000 to 65,000 distinct CDR3 sequences, around 3.4% detected once. The sequencing input was PBMCs. The receptor set was obtained from a man in his forties with multiple sclerosis.

This clonotype was detected many times. This chain joins TRBV5-1 and TRBJ2-1; TRBD2 matches at 8 bases. This CDR3 has 15 residues. The germline CDR1 and CDR2 sequences are SGHRS and YFSETQ. The V segment lost 2 bases and the J segment 0 bases; nucleotides outside the gene matches: 1. Here the CDR3 reads CASSFTSGSYNEQFF. The CDR3 DNA sequence: TGCGCCAGCAGCTTTACTAGCGGCTCCTACAATGAGCAGTTCTTC.

In this sample, this clonotype turned up many times. The chain combines TRBV3-1 with TRBJ2-1; D assignment may be TRBD1 or TRBD2 (5 bases each). The CDR3 sequence is 15 residues long. The V and J ends lost 4 bases and 5 bases respectively, with 15 bases between them. From germline, CDR1 is LGHDT and CDR2 YNNKEL (reference sequence). CDR3 coding DNA: TGTGCCAGCAGCCGCTCAGGGACGGAAAACAATGAGCAGTTCTTC. Translated: CASSRSGTENNEQFF.

This clonotype was observed many times. The chain links TRBV5-5 to TRBJ1-5, with TRBD1 identical over 9 bases. In germline, CDR1 is SGHKS, CDR2 YYEKEE (reference sequence). Trimming took 4 bases from V and 6 from J; bases not matched to a gene: 11. The CDR3 length is 16 residues. CDR3 DNA: TGTGCCAGCAGCCCCCAGGGGACAGGGTATCTTCAGCCCCAGCATTTT. This translates into CASSPQGTGYLQPQHF.

This clonotype has ten or more counts. This chain links TRBV12-3 or TRBV12-4 with TRBJ2-3; no firm D call. V shed 6 bases and J shed 1 base, with 8 bases lying between them. This CDR3 has 13 residues. This CDR3 is CASRGRGTDTQYF. The CDR3 region has the DNA TGTGCCAGCAGAGGAAGGGGCACAGATACGCAGTATTTT.

This clonotype showed up many times. The chain joins TRBV11-3 to TRBJ2-7, with D perhaps TRBD2 (5 bases). CDR1 is SGHNT and CDR2 is YENEEA in the germline V gene. Trimming shortened V by 4 bases and J by 2 bases, and 15 bases separated the two germline ends. This CDR3 is 15 amino acids long. Here the CDR3 DNA reads TGTGCCAGCAGCTGGGTCCCCGGGGAAACCTACGAGCAGTACTTC. This gives the protein CASSWVPGETYEQYF.

This clonotype was seen many times. The chain couples TRBV2 to TRBJ2-5; 12 nucleotides line up with TRBD2. V lost 6 bases and J lost 5; bases outside the gene matches: 4. This CDR3 has 14 residues. Germline V CDR1 and CDR2: SNHLY, FYNNEI. The CDR3 sequence is CASSLAGGFETQYF. CDR3 nucleotide sequence: TGTGCCAGCAGCCTAGCGGGGGGGTTTGAGACCCAGTACTTC. Complete variable domain (other parts from reference TRBV2 and TRBJ2-5): EPEVTQTPSHQVTQMGQEVILRCVPISNHLYFYWYRQILGQKVEFLVSFYNNEISEKSEIFDDQFSVERPDGSNFTLKIRSTKLEDSAMYFCASSLAGGFETQYFGPGTRLLVL.

This clonotype was detected ten times or more. J is TRBJ2-5 and V is TRBV3-1; no firm D call. Trimming removed 5 bases at V and 7 bases at J, with 23 bases between. This CDR3 is 16 amino acids long. Germline-derived CDR1 and CDR2 are LGHDT and YNNKEL (reference sequence). CDR3 in amino acids: CASSTGGLAVVGTQYF. CDR3 in DNA: TGTGCCAGCAGCACCGGTGGATTGGCTGTGGTAGGGACCCAGTACTTC.

At least ten counts were recorded for this clonotype. The V call is TRBV6-5, the J call TRBJ2-2; possible D gene TRBD2, 5 bases. The V end lost 2 bases, the J end lost 6 bases, and 10 bases lay between the germline ends. The CDR3 loop spans 14 amino acids. The germline V gene has CDR1 MNHEY and CDR2 SVGAGI. The chain's CDR3 is CASSYPLAAGELFF. The CDR3 coding sequence is TGTGCCAGCAGTTACCCCCTAGCAGCCGGGGAGCTGTTTTTT.

This clonotype was seen ten or more times. The chain combines TRBV5-1 with TRBJ1-3, with D unclear. Germline V gene lookup returns CDR1 SGHRS and CDR2 YFSETQ. This CDR3 comprises 15 residues. V was pared by 1 base and J by 0 bases, with 8 bases between. The CDR3 DNA follows: TGCGCCAGCAGCTTGATGCAGAACTCTGGAAACACCATATATTTT. As protein: CASSLMQNSGNTIYF.

Points on this clonotype: A read error may be the cause here, since a much bigger clone is one base away. The rearrangement joins TRBV4-1 to TRBJ1-4, with TRBD1 matching 7 bases. The CDR3 consists of 14 residues. CDR1 MGHRA and CDR2 YSYEKL come from the germline V gene. CDR3 sequence reads: CASSLDRTNDKLFF. In DNA, the CDR3 is TGCGCCAGCAGCCTGGACAGGACGAATGATAAACTGTTTTTT.

This clonotype was counted at least ten times. The chain has TRBV7-6 and TRBJ1-6; D gene unclear. The germline V gene encodes CDR1 SGHVS and CDR2 FNYEAQ. The CDR3 length is 17 residues. The ends were cut back, 0 bases at V and 0 bases at J, with 9 bases in the middle. CDR3 DNA sequence: TGTGCCAGCAGCTTAGCGCGGGGATACTCCTATAATTCACCCCTCCACTTT. Its translation: CASSLARGYSYNSPLHF.

This clonotype was picked up many times. This sequence joins TRBV14 and TRBJ2-7; no reliable D call. In germline, CDR1 is SGHDN, CDR2 FVKESK. The CDR3 spans 16 residues. Between the trimmed V and J ends, which lost 1 base and 3 bases, there was a span of 16 bases. The CDR3 nucleotides read TGTGCCAGCAGCCAAGTCTCGTGGTCCCCCAGCTACGAGCAGTACTTC. Protein: CASSQVSWSPSYEQYF.

This clonotype was seen ten or more times. The chain recombines TRBV7-2 with TRBJ1-6; 9 bases are shared with TRBD1. Germline assignment: CDR1 SGHTA and CDR2 FQGNSA. V shed 3 bases, J shed 5 bases, and the junction held 5 bases outside the gene matches. The CDR3 is 16 residues long. The CDR3 nucleotides are TGTGCCAGCAGCTTCATTTGGACAGGGGATAATTCACCCCTCCACTTT. Translation gives CASSFIWTGDNSPLHF.

Of note for this clonotype: The junction differs from germline at one of its ends, possibly a read error. The chain joins TRBV11-2 to TRBJ1-5; D not resolved. The V gene's germline CDR1 is SGHAT and CDR2 FQNNGV. CDR3 length equals 13 residues. This CDR3 reads CASSLAGNQPQNF. CDR3 in DNA: TGTGCCAGCAGCTTAGCTGGCAATCAGCCCCAGAATTTT.

Ten or more counts support this clonotype. V and J are TRBV5-1 and TRBJ2-3, with D possibly being TRBD2 (5 bases). The CDR3 extends over 17 amino acids. Germline CDR1 and CDR2: SGHRS and YFSETQ. V lost 3 bases, J lost 1 base, and 18 bases lay in between. The DNA of the CDR3 is TGCGCCAGCAGCTCGATACCTTCGGGGAGAGGCACAGATACGCAGTATTTT. Amino acids: CASSSIPSGRGTDTQYF.

This clonotype was seen many times. J is TRBJ1-2 and V is TRBV20-1; maybe TRBD1 (5 bases). V was trimmed by 6 bases and J by 3 bases, leaving 14 bases between them. Germline CDR1 is DFQATT and CDR2 is SNEGSKA (reference sequence). The CDR3 totals 13 residues. The CDR3 region is CSADTGDYYGYTF. CDR3 sequence (DNA): TGCAGTGCGGATACAGGAGATTACTATGGCTACACCTTC.

This clonotype has a count of ten or more. The rearrangement links TRBV9 to TRBJ2-7, with TRBD1 matching 12 bases. Germline trimming cut 4 bases from V and 6 bases from J; bases unmatched to any gene: 8. This CDR3 has 15 residues. Germline V gene lookup returns CDR1 SGDLS and CDR2 YYNGEE. The CDR3 sequence: CASSFLGTGGSEQYF. CDR3 nucleotide sequence: TGTGCCAGCAGCTTCCTGGGGACAGGGGGCTCCGAGCAGTACTTC.